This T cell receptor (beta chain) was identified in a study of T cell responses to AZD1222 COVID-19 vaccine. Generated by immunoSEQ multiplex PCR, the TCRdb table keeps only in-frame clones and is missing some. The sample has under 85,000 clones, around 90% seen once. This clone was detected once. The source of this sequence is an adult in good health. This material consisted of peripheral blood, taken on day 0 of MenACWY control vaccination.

The CDR3 reads CAWSYGGLGTVTF. CDR3 nucleotides: TGTGCCTGGAGTTACGGAGGGTTGGGGACGGTTACCTTC. The rearrangement links TRBV30 to TRBJ1-2, with D maybe TRBD1 (5 bases). Germline CDR1 is GTSNPN and CDR2 is SVGIG (reference sequence). The CDR3 is made up of 13 amino acids. V was pared by 2 bases and J by 14 bases, with 21 bases between.